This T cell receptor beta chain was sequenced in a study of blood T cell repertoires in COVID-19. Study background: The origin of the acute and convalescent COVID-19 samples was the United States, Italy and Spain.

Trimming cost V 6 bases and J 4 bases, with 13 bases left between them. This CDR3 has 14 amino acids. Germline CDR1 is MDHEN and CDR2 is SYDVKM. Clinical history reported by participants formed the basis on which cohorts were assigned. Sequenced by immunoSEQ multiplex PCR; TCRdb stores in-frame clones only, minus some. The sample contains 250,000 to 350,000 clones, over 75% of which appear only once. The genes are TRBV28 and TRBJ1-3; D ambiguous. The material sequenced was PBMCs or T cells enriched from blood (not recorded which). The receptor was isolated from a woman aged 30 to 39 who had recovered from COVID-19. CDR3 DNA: TGTGCCAGCAGCCCCGGGGAAACGGGAAACACCATATATTTT. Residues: CASSPGETGNTIYF.